This T cell receptor beta chain was profiled in a study of Graves' ophthalmopathy and Graves' hyperthyroidism. Moderate-to-severe activity, with CAS ≥3, NOSPECS ≥4 and duration under 3 months, characterized the donors with ophthalmopathy. Diagnoses were established from clinical symptoms, serum thyroxine, TRAb, thyroid ultrasound and orbital computed tomography. Study results and caveats: Ophthalmopathy could be told apart from stable hyperthyroidism by a 13-signature model (just under 90% sensitivity, about 80% specificity). Among expanded thyroid clonotypes above 0.001 frequency, most also occurred in blood.

RNA transcripts yielded amplified TCR beta CDR3 regions. An opening RT-PCR round employed HTBI primers and preceded a second-round multiplex PCR. One entry per CDR3 protein, called by TCRdb with MiXCR from the multiplex PCR reads. Here the sample spans about 740,000 distinct CDR3 sequences, 40% being singletons. Notes on this clonotype: The antigen is undetermined.

Sample: peripheral blood. The receptor was derived from an adult man with Graves' ophthalmopathy.

CDR3 coding DNA: TGTGCCAGCACCGAGCGGGGGGCTGGGGCCAACGTCCTGACTTTC. Its protein product is CASTERGAGANVLTF. This chain connects TRBV7-9 to TRBJ2-6; TRBD2 aligns across 9 bases. Germline CDR1 SEHNR, CDR2 FQNEAQ (reference sequence). J lost 2 bases, V lost 7 bases, and 3 bases had no gene match. The CDR3 is 15 residues long.